The 32 T cell receptor beta chains reported below all come from one sample, sequenced in a study of cytomegalovirus exposure and HLA in healthy donors. 60 Vbeta and 13 Jbeta primers were used in PCR. The protocol was immunoSEQ multiplex PCR, while the TCRdb copy is restricted to in-frame clones and leaves out a portion. Of about 130,000 clones listed, roughly 83% are singletons. The source material was PBMCs. The origin of the receptors is a man in his late teens or twenties in good health and CMV-seronegative.

The gene calls are TRBV27 and TRBJ1-1; D unresolved. This CDR3 spans 18 amino acids. CDR1 and CDR2 from the germline V gene are MNHEY and SMNVEV (reference sequence). V was cut by 3 bases and J by 1 base, with 21 bases left in between. The CDR3 region is CASSFSLWAGRKNTEAFF. Written as DNA, the CDR3 is TGTGCCAGCAGTTTTTCACTTTGGGCGGGCAGAAAGAACACTGAAGCTTTCTTT.

This clone has just one count. The chain combines TRBV15 with TRBJ1-1; TRBD1 agrees at 7 bases. V was clipped by 1 base and J by 3 bases; unmatched bases: 8. Germline CDR1 is LNHNV and CDR2 is YYDKDF (reference sequence). This CDR3 has 16 amino acids. In DNA form, the CDR3 reads TGTGCCACCAGCAGAGGAACACACAGGGGAGACACTGAAGCTTTCTTT. Its translation is CATSRGTHRGDTEAFF.

The chain uses TRBV9 and TRBJ2-3; no reliable D call. CDR1 is SGDLS and CDR2 is YYNGEE in the germline V gene. The germline V and J ends were trimmed by 0 bases and 0 bases, with 5 bases remaining between them. The CDR3 spans 14 residues. CDR3 sequence reads: CASSVGQSTDTQYF. The CDR3 nucleotides read TGTGCCAGCAGCGTAGGGCAAAGCACAGATACGCAGTATTTT.

This clone has more than one count but fewer than ten. This rearrangement joins TRBV19 to TRBJ2-5; D is possibly TRBD2 (6 bases). The CDR3 runs 16 residues. Between the trimmed V and J ends, which lost 8 bases and 5 bases, there was a span of 24 bases. Germline CDR1 and CDR2: LNHDA and SQIVND (reference sequence). CDR3 in DNA: TGTGCCAGTTCGATACTAGCACCGCAAGGAGGGGAGACCCAGTACTTC. This translates into CASSILAPQGGETQYF. Combining the CDR3 with reference TRBV19 and TRBJ2-5 gives the whole variable domain DGGITQSPKYLFRKEGQNVTLSCEQNLNHDAMYWYRQDPGQGLRLIYYSQIVNDFQKGDIAEGYSVSREKKESFPLTVTSAQKNPTAFYLCASSILAPQGGETQYFGPGTRLLVL.

This rearrangement joins TRBV11-2 to TRBJ1-1, with TRBD1 matching over 8 bases. The CDR3 length is 16 residues. Germline V gives CDR1 SGHAT, CDR2 FQNNGV. The J segment lost 1 base and the V segment lost 7 bases, leaving 11 bases of the junction unmatched. CDR3 protein: CASTPTRGTGNTEAFF. For the CDR3, the DNA is TGTGCCAGCACCCCGACGAGGGGGACAGGGAACACTGAAGCTTTCTTT.

The gene calls are TRBV4-3 and TRBJ2-1, with TRBD2 matching over 16 bases. J gave up 9 bases and V 2 bases, and 7 bases lay outside the gene matches. Germline V gene data show CDR1 as LGHNA and CDR2 as YSLEER. The CDR3 runs 17 residues. CDR3 protein: CASSQPGLAGGPAEQFF. In DNA form, the CDR3 reads TGCGCCAGCAGCCAACCGGGACTAGCGGGAGGGCCGGCTGAGCAGTTCTTC.

This clone showed up just a few times. This chain connects TRBV6-5 to TRBJ1-6; D gene ambiguous. The CDR3 consists of 14 residues. Germline-derived CDR1 and CDR2 are MNHEY and SVGAGI. V lost 2 bases, J lost 7 bases, and 9 bases lay in between. CDR3: CASSYGPSNSPLHF. The CDR3 DNA is TGTGCCAGCAGTTACGGGCCCTCAAATTCACCCCTCCACTTT.

This clone was detected a few times. This chain connects TRBV7-9 to TRBJ2-1, with D tentatively TRBD1 (6 bases). Germline CDR1 reads SEHNR; CDR2 reads FQNEAQ (reference sequence). The CDR3 covers 13 residues. V lost 7 bases and J 2 bases, leaving 9 bases between the germline ends. The CDR3 bases are TGTGCCAGCAAACAGGGAACCTACAATGAGCAGTTCTTC. Amino acids: CASKQGTYNEQFF.

The chain recombines TRBV12-5 with TRBJ2-3; 10 bases are shared with TRBD2. Looked up from germline, CDR1 is LGHNT and CDR2 is FRNRAP. Unmatched junction bases numbered 5, after V lost 1 base and J lost 4 bases. This CDR3 contains 16 residues. CDR3 sequence reads: CASGLASGSLADTQYF. CDR3 in DNA: TGTGCTAGTGGTTTGGCTAGCGGGAGTCTGGCAGATACGCAGTATTTT.

The chain combines TRBV6-1 with TRBJ2-7; 7 bases fit TRBD2. The germline V gene has CDR1 MNHNS and CDR2 SASEGT. CDR3 length: 13 residues. Trimming removed 6 bases from V and 3 bases from J; junction bases left unmatched: 5. The CDR3 DNA follows: TGTGCCAGCAGGGCTAGCGGAGACTACGAGCAGTACGTC. Translated, it gives CASRASGDYEQYV.

The chain carries TRBV14 and TRBJ1-5; D remains ambiguous. Deletions cut 1 base from V and 5 bases from J, with 18 bases between. Germline CDR1 reads SGHDN; CDR2 reads FVKESK. This CDR3 region has 17 residues. DNA for the CDR3: TGTGCCAGCAGCCAAGTTGGGCCGGGGAGGCGAGATCAGCCCCAGCATTTT. It is translated as CASSQVGPGRRDQPQHF.

J is TRBJ2-1 and V is TRBV27, with 12 positions matching TRBD2. V dropped 5 bases and J dropped 6; count of bases not matched to a gene: 5. CDR1 and CDR2 from the germline V gene are MNHEY and SMNVEV (reference sequence). This CDR3 contains 15 residues. CDR3 region: CASSPMTSGSNEQFF. The CDR3 nucleotides are TGTGCCAGCAGTCCAATGACTAGCGGGAGCAATGAGCAGTTCTTC.

This chain connects TRBV7-9 to TRBJ2-2, with D perhaps TRBD2 (5 bases). From germline, CDR1 is SEHNR and CDR2 FQNEAQ (reference sequence). V was trimmed by 1 base and J by 5 bases, leaving 11 bases between them. The CDR3 loop spans 15 amino acids. CDR3 DNA: TGTGCCAGCAGCTTAGGAGGGAGAGCAACCGGGGAGCTGTTTTTT. Its protein product is CASSLGGRATGELFF.

The chain couples TRBV10-3 to TRBJ2-7, with a tentative D call TRBD2 (6 bases). This CDR3 comprises 17 residues. V lost 1 base and J lost 0, with 16 bases in between. Germline assignment: CDR1 ENHRY and CDR2 SYGVKD. Here the CDR3 DNA reads TGTGCCATCAGTGAGTTGGGACTCCAAGGGTACTCCTACGAGCAGTACTTC. Its protein is CAISELGLQGYSYEQYF.

This rearrangement joins TRBV6-1 to TRBJ2-5; TRBD2 matches at 11 bases. With the DNA end fitting TRBJ2-7 better, the J assignment may be wrong. Germline V lookup: CDR1 MNHNS, CDR2 SASEGT. The CDR3 is 16 residues long. The CDR3 reads CASSDAGTSGIYEQYF. CDR3 coding DNA: TGTGCCAGCAGTGACGCAGGGACTAGCGGTATATACGAGCAGTACTTC.

This clone was counted a few times. V gene TRBV11-2 combines with J gene TRBJ2-2; no clear D. V was trimmed by 2 bases and J by 0 bases, leaving 10 bases between them. Germline V CDR1 and CDR2: SGHAT, FQNNGV. This CDR3 has 16 amino acids. This CDR3 is CASSLQVQANTGELFF. CDR3 in DNA: TGTGCCAGCAGCTTACAGGTACAAGCGAACACCGGGGAGCTGTTTTTT.

The genes are TRBV9 and TRBJ1-1; D gene uncertain. Trimming removed 0 bases from V and 4 bases from J, with 7 bases in between. The CDR3 is made up of 13 amino acids. In germline, CDR1 is SGDLS, CDR2 YYNGEE. CDR3 amino acids: CASSVGGATEAFF. CDR3 bases: TGTGCCAGCAGCGTAGGCGGAGCCACTGAAGCTTTCTTT.

This clone occurred once. The chain employs TRBV7-9 and TRBJ1-2; D is uncertain. V was cut by 5 bases and J by 2 bases, with 12 bases left in between. Germline V gene data show CDR1 as SEHNR and CDR2 as FQNEAQ (reference sequence). The CDR3 length is 14 residues. The chain's CDR3 is CASSLLATNYGYTF. CDR3 coding DNA: TGTGCCAGCAGCCTACTAGCGACCAACTATGGCTACACCTTC.

The chain has TRBV19 and TRBJ1-1; TRBD1 might be the D (5 bases). V was trimmed by 6 bases and J by 7 bases, leaving 12 bases between them. The CDR3 length is 12 residues. Germline V CDR1 and CDR2: LNHDA, SQIVND (reference sequence). The CDR3 region has the DNA TGTGCCAGTAGCCCGACAGCTATTGAAGCTTTCTTT. Its protein product is CASSPTAIEAFF. Complete variable domain (other parts from reference TRBV19 and TRBJ1-1): DGGITQSPKYLFRKEGQNVTLSCEQNLNHDAMYWYRQDPGQGLRLIYYSQIVNDFQKGDIAEGYSVSREKKESFPLTVTSAQKNPTAFYLCASSPTAIEAFFGQGTRLTVV.

This chain links TRBV7-2 with TRBJ2-7, with TRBD2 as a possible D gene (5 bases). This CDR3 region has 16 residues. Trimming removed 4 bases from V and 1 base from J, with 17 bases in between. Per germline, CDR1 SGHTA and CDR2 FQGNSA. The CDR3 spells CASSSQTLRGSYEQYF. In DNA, the CDR3 is TGTGCCAGCAGCTCCCAGACCCTACGGGGATCCTACGAGCAGTACTTC.

In its sample, this clone was seen a few times. J is TRBJ2-7 and V is TRBV28; D uncertain. V lost 7 bases and J 0 bases, leaving 16 bases between the germline ends. CDR1 is MDHEN, CDR2 SYDVKM, per germline. The length of the CDR3 is 15 residues. CDR3 in amino acids: CASMNRQDISYEQYF. The CDR3 DNA reads as TGTGCCAGCATGAACCGCCAGGATATCTCCTACGAGCAGTACTTC.

This clone was found once. CDR3 residues: CASSLGTSGGVEQFF. CDR3 sequence (DNA): TGCGCCAGCAGCTTGGGGACTAGTGGGGGGGTTGAGCAGTTCTTC. The chain joins TRBV5-1 to TRBJ2-1; TRBD2 aligns across 7 bases. The length of the CDR3 is 15 residues. The V gene end was trimmed by 0 bases and the J gene end by 9 bases; junction bases not matched to a gene: 9. The germline gives CDR1 SGHRS, CDR2 YFSETQ. Full variable domain (outside the CDR3, taken from reference TRBV5-1 and TRBJ2-1): KAGVTQTPRYLIKTRGQQVTLSCSPISGHRSVSWYQQTPGQGLQFLFEYFSETQRNKGNFPGRFSGRQFSNSRSEMNVSTLELGDSALYLCASSLGTSGGVEQFFGPGTRLTVL.

This rearrangement joins TRBV10-1 to TRBJ2-5; D unresolved. The V gene lost 3 bases and the J gene lost 0 bases, with 5 bases spanning the gap. CDR1 WNHNN and CDR2 SYGVQD come from the germline V gene (reference sequence). CDR3 length: 13 residues. CDR3 protein: CASSDSNQETQYF. In nucleotides, the CDR3 is TGCGCCAGCAGTGATTCAAACCAAGAGACCCAGTACTTC.

This clone turned up a few times. This chain joins TRBV7-9 and TRBJ2-7, with 7 bases identical to TRBD1. The V and J ends lost 0 bases and 4 bases, in that order; junction bases with no gene match: 12. CDR1 and CDR2 from the germline V gene are SEHNR and FQNEAQ (reference sequence). This CDR3 contains 17 residues. The CDR3, as DNA: TGTGCCAGCAGCTTAGCGTATGACACAGGGGAAAGATACGAGCAGTACGTC. Residues: CASSLAYDTGERYEQYV.

This clone was counted between two and nine times. This rearrangement joins TRBV5-1 to TRBJ1-2; TRBD1 matches at 8 bases. Losses at the gene ends were 5 bases for V and 7 bases for J; bases not matched to a gene: 10. The length of the CDR3 is 14 residues. CDR1 is SGHRS, CDR2 YFSETQ, per germline. The CDR3 sequence is CASRAGTGNGGYTF. The CDR3 bases are TGCGCCAGCAGGGCCGGGACAGGTAATGGTGGCTACACCTTC.

This clone is a singleton in its sample. The V gene is TRBV28, the J gene TRBJ2-3; possibly TRBD2 for D (6 bases). With 6 bases removed from V and 10 bases from J, the gap between germline ends came to 14 bases. CDR3 length: 12 residues. CDR1 and CDR2 (germline): MDHEN, SYDVKM. In DNA form, the CDR3 reads TGTGCCAGCAGCCGACTAACGGGGGCGCAGTATTTT. This translates into CASSRLTGAQYF.

This clone turned up a few times. The chain uses TRBV4-1 and TRBJ1-4; perhaps TRBD1 as D (6 bases). V gave up 2 bases and J gave up 0 bases, with 10 bases separating them. The CDR3 length is 16 residues. Germline values: CDR1 MGHRA, CDR2 YSYEKL. CDR3 sequence: CASSQRTVATNEKLFF. CDR3 coding DNA: TGCGCCAGCAGCCAAAGGACAGTTGCAACTAATGAAAAACTGTTTTTT.

The V call is TRBV28, the J call TRBJ2-5, with unresolved D. Germline CDR1 MDHEN, CDR2 SYDVKM. Trimming took off 4 bases at V and 1 base at J, with 7 bases between the two ends. CDR3 length equals 13 residues. The CDR3 protein is CASSSWAQETQYF. The CDR3 DNA follows: TGTGCCAGCAGTTCCTGGGCCCAAGAGACCCAGTACTTC.

This clone was seen a few times. V is TRBV2 and J is TRBJ1-5, with D possibly matching TRBD1 (5 bases). The length of the CDR3 is 15 residues. In germline, CDR1 is SNHLY, CDR2 FYNNEI. Deletions cut 6 bases from V and 9 bases from J, with 21 bases between. CDR3: CASRPTAPGDRPQHF. CDR3 coding DNA: TGTGCCAGCAGGCCGACAGCTCCCGGAGATCGGCCCCAGCATTTT. Full variable domain (missing parts from reference TRBV2 and TRBJ1-5): EPEVTQTPSHQVTQMGQEVILRCVPISNHLYFYWYRQILGQKVEFLVSFYNNEISEKSEIFDDQFSVERPDGSNFTLKIRSTKLEDSAMYFCASRPTAPGDRPQHFGDGTRLSIL.

This clone occurred once. CDR3 sequence reads: CASSTPTSEMRGYNEQFF. Here the CDR3 DNA reads TGCGCCAGCAGCACCCCGACTAGCGAGATGAGAGGCTACAATGAGCAGTTCTTC. The chain uses TRBV5-1 and TRBJ2-1; 8 bases align to TRBD2. CDR3 size: 18 residues. Germline V lookup: CDR1 SGHRS, CDR2 YFSETQ. The J segment lost 3 bases and the V segment lost 4 bases, leaving 15 bases of the junction unmatched.

The chain employs TRBV18 and TRBJ1-2; 8 bases fit TRBD1. With 2 bases clipped from V and 6 bases from J, the junction kept 5 bases outside the gene matches. This CDR3 has 14 residues. Germline V lookup: CDR1 KGHSH, CDR2 LQKENI. The CDR3 is CASSPGTGGNGYTF. The DNA for the CDR3 is TGTGCCAGCTCACCAGGAACAGGGGGAAATGGCTACACCTTC.

The rearrangement links TRBV5-4 to TRBJ2-5; the D is unclear. The CDR3 is made up of 14 amino acids. CDR1 is SGHNT, CDR2 YYREEE, per germline (reference sequence). The germline V and J ends were trimmed by 0 bases and 5 bases, with 11 bases remaining between them. The CDR3 DNA sequence: TGTGCCAGCAGCTTGGATCCGGGTAGGGAGACCCAGTACTTC. It yields the protein CASSLDPGRETQYF.